The next 29 T cell receptor beta chains were all read from a single sample in a study of OX40 agonist ivuxolimab in advanced cancers. The receptor library was made with the immunoSEQ multiplex PCR assay. TCRdb stores this immuneACCESS table with in-frame sequences only. Part of the clones is absent; in the studies checked, under half of the shortfall reflects unresolved V genes, and no reason is known for the rest. For this sample the table gives over 50,000 clones, of which 90% were detected only once. 1.9% of the sample rests with the top ten. The specimen comprised CD4+ or CD8+ T cells sorted from blood, sampled in a trial of the OX40 agonist ivuxolimab. The receptor source for this set is an adult with an advanced solid tumor such as melanoma, head and neck, liver or kidney cancer.

The chain joins TRBV10-3 to TRBJ1-3; a possible D gene is TRBD1 (5 bases). Deletions cut 6 bases from V and 9 bases from J, with 12 bases between. The germline CDR1 and CDR2 sequences are ENHRY and SYGVKD. This CDR3 spans 12 amino acids. This CDR3 reads CAISQGQSTIYF. The CDR3 nucleotides read TGTGCCATCAGCCAGGGTCAGTCCACCATATATTTT.

This clone was seen a handful of times. The gene calls are TRBV5-6 and TRBJ2-1; D tentatively reads TRBD1 or TRBD2 (5 bases each). CDR1 and CDR2 from the germline V gene are SGHDT and YYEEEE. Trimming took off 4 bases at V and 7 bases at J, with 21 bases between the two ends. The CDR3 spans 16 residues. The CDR3 protein is CASSLSPGTLANEQFF. The CDR3 DNA sequence: TGTGCCAGCAGCCTCAGCCCCGGGACGCTTGCTAATGAGCAGTTCTTC.

The CDR3 sequence is CASSLDGLGTEKLFF. The DNA of the CDR3 is TGCGCCAGCAGCTTGGATGGACTTGGTACTGAAAAACTGTTTTTT. This rearrangement joins TRBV5-1 to TRBJ1-4; D unresolved. The CDR3 loop spans 15 amino acids. CDR1 is SGHRS and CDR2 is YFSETQ in the germline V gene. Trimming took off 0 bases at V and 7 bases at J, with 13 bases between the two ends.

This chain connects TRBV6-6 to TRBJ1-1, with D possibly matching TRBD1 (6 bases). Trimming cost V 6 bases and J 3 bases, with 20 bases left between them. Germline values: CDR1 MNHNY, CDR2 SVGAGI (reference sequence). The CDR3 consists of 16 residues. CDR3 DNA sequence: TGTGCCAGCAGCCAAACACAGGGTAATCTGGACACTGAAGCTTTCTTT. Its protein is CASSQTQGNLDTEAFF.

V gene TRBV7-2 combines with J gene TRBJ2-1; D is uncertain. V lost 3 bases to trimming and J lost 0 bases, with 9 bases between them. Germline V gives CDR1 SGHTA, CDR2 FQGNSA. The CDR3 contains 15 residues. CDR3 sequence reads: CASSFVKSSYNEQFF. In nucleotides, the CDR3 is TGTGCCAGCAGCTTCGTTAAGAGCTCCTACAATGAGCAGTTCTTC.

This clone turned up a few times. The chain links TRBV15 to TRBJ2-1; 14 positions agree with TRBD2. The length of the CDR3 is 14 residues. The germline gives CDR1 LNHNV, CDR2 YYDKDF (reference sequence). Trimming removed 1 base from V and 10 bases from J; junction bases left unmatched: 0. CDR3 residues: CATSRGLAGGEQFF. The DNA for the CDR3 is TGTGCCACCAGCAGAGGACTAGCGGGGGGGGAGCAGTTCTTC.

The chain has TRBV28 and TRBJ2-5; D is undetermined. The CDR3 has 15 residues. Germline-derived CDR1 and CDR2 are MDHEN and SYDVKM. Trimming took 2 bases from V and 4 from J, leaving 14 bases between them. CDR3 sequence: CASSLGAAGGETQYF. The CDR3 nucleotides are TGTGCCAGCAGTTTAGGCGCCGCAGGCGGAGAGACCCAGTACTTC. Based on the CDR3 plus reference TRBV28 and TRBJ2-5, the full variable domain is DVKVTQSSRYLVKRTGEKVFLECVQDMDHENMFWYRQDPGLGLRLIYFSYDVKMKEKGDIPEGYSVSREKKERFSLILESASTNQTSMYLCASSLGAAGGETQYFGPGTRLLVL.

J is TRBJ1-2 and V is TRBV5-6; TRBD1 matches at 7 bases. Looked up from germline, CDR1 is SGHDT and CDR2 is YYEEEE. Germline trimming cut 4 bases from V and 2 bases from J; bases unmatched to any gene: 11. The CDR3 is 16 residues long. CDR3: CASSEQLTGFNYGYTF. The CDR3 coding sequence is TGTGCCAGCAGCGAGCAACTGACAGGGTTCAACTATGGCTACACCTTC. Based on the CDR3 plus reference TRBV5-6 and TRBJ1-2, the full variable domain is DAGVTQSPTHLIKTRGQQVTLRCSPKSGHDTVSWYQQALGQGPQFIFQYYEEEERQRGNFPDRFSGHQFPNYSSELNVNALLLGDSALYLCASSEQLTGFNYGYTFGSGTRLTVV.

This clone was observed a handful of times. CDR3 region: CSVETGREKLFF. The CDR3 DNA sequence: TGCAGCGTTGAAACAGGGCGCGAAAAACTGTTTTTT. V gene TRBV29-1 combines with J gene TRBJ1-4, with a tentative D call TRBD1 (6 bases). V was shortened by 2 bases and J by 8 bases, with 9 bases between the two germline ends. Looked up from germline, CDR1 is SQVTM and CDR2 is ANQGSEA. This CDR3 is built from 12 residues.

The V gene is TRBV25-1, the J gene TRBJ1-4; D remains unclear. The CDR3 covers 18 residues. Per germline, CDR1 MGHDK and CDR2 SYGVNS. V shed 4 bases and J shed 0 bases, with 18 bases lying between them. CDR3 sequence reads: CASSVAGNVGATNEKLFF. The CDR3 DNA reads as TGTGCCAGCAGTGTAGCCGGGAATGTGGGCGCAACTAATGAAAAACTGTTTTTT.

This clone was picked up a small number of times. This sequence joins TRBV7-9 and TRBJ1-1; 7 positions match TRBD1. The length of the CDR3 is 15 residues. Per germline, CDR1 SEHNR and CDR2 FQNEAQ (reference sequence). Unmatched junction bases numbered 4, after V lost 1 base and J lost 2 bases. CDR3 amino acids: CASSLGWDRNTEAFF. The DNA for the CDR3 is TGTGCCAGCAGCTTAGGATGGGACAGAAACACTGAAGCTTTCTTT.

In DNA form, the CDR3 reads TGTGCCTGCCCTTACCCCATGGCGGGCGCTGAAGCTTTCTTT. Translated, it gives CACPYPMAGAEAFF. V usage is TRBV30 and J usage is TRBJ1-1; D remains ambiguous. The V and J ends lost 6 bases and 6 bases respectively, with 20 bases between them. Looked up from germline, CDR1 is GTSNPN and CDR2 is SVGIG (reference sequence). The CDR3 spans 14 residues.

The DNA for the CDR3 is TGTGCCAGCAGCTTGGACAGAAAACCCCTCCACTTT. This encodes CASSLDRKPLHF. The gene calls are TRBV5-4 and TRBJ1-6, with D unresolved. The germline CDR1 and CDR2 sequences are SGHNT and YYREEE (reference sequence). The CDR3 sequence is 12 residues long. V dropped 0 bases and J dropped 12 bases, with 7 bases sitting between them.

CDR3 coding DNA: TGTGCCACCCGCCAGGACAGCCCTGGGAGAGCTTTCTTT. It encodes CATRQDSPGRAFF. The gene calls are TRBV10-3 and TRBJ1-1, with D possibly matching TRBD1 (6 bases). CDR1 is ENHRY and CDR2 is SYGVKD in the germline V gene. Between the trimmed V and J ends, which lost 10 bases and 10 bases, there was a span of 22 bases. CDR3 length equals 13 residues.

The chain links TRBV19 to TRBJ2-5; tentatively, D is TRBD1 (6 bases). The CDR3 spans 14 residues. Germline assignment: CDR1 LNHDA and CDR2 SQIVND (reference sequence). Trimming took 8 bases from V and 11 from J, leaving 24 bases between them. CDR3 DNA sequence: TGTGCCAGTTCAGGGGCCCTGTCGAGTATGGAGCAGTACTTC. Residues: CASSGALSSMEQYF.

There are a few counts of this clone. V gene TRBV6-5 combines with J gene TRBJ2-6, with D maybe TRBD1 (5 bases). CDR3 length equals 16 residues. The germline gives CDR1 MNHEY, CDR2 SVGAGI. Trimming pared 4 bases from V and 0 bases from J, leaving 10 bases between. The chain's CDR3 is CASSLHRSSGANVLTF. Written as DNA, the CDR3 is TGTGCCAGCAGTTTACACAGGAGCTCTGGGGCCAACGTCCTGACTTTC.

The chain employs TRBV27 and TRBJ2-4; D is possibly TRBD1 (6 bases). V lost 8 bases and J lost 15, with 17 bases in between. CDR1 and CDR2 from the germline V gene are MNHEY and SMNVEV (reference sequence). The CDR3 has 11 residues. The CDR3 DNA is TGTGCCAGCTCGTCTGTGGACAGACTGTACTTC. Its translation: CASSSVDRLYF.

This sequence joins TRBV27 and TRBJ1-1, with D perhaps matching TRBD1 (6 bases). Germline-derived CDR1 and CDR2 are MNHEY and SMNVEV (reference sequence). The CDR3 loop spans 14 amino acids. V was trimmed by 6 bases and J by 7 bases, leaving 18 bases between them. CDR3 bases: TGTGCCAGCAGCCGGGGGACATCTTCCCATGAAGCTTTCTTT. The encoded protein is CASSRGTSSHEAFF.

The chain couples TRBV14 to TRBJ2-3; D not certain. This CDR3 is 12 amino acids long. Germline values: CDR1 SGHDN, CDR2 FVKESK. The V and J ends lost 4 bases and 6 bases respectively, with 8 bases between them. CDR3: CASSLVGDTQYF. The CDR3 region has the DNA TGTGCCAGCAGCCTAGTTGGCGATACGCAGTATTTT.

The V gene is TRBV21-1, the J gene TRBJ2-1; the table's D call TRBD2 went unverified against the DNA. TRBV21-1 is a documented pseudogene. The CDR3 has 20 amino acids. In DNA form, the CDR3 reads TGTGCCAGCAGCAAAGAAGCAAAACAAGCGGGGGTGAGCTCCTACAATGAGCAGTTCTTC. Protein product: CASSKEAKQAGVSSYNEQFF.

The chain links TRBV5-4 to TRBJ2-2, with TRBD2 as a possible D gene (5 bases). V gave up 3 bases and J gave up 5 bases, with 5 bases separating them. CDR1 is SGHNT, CDR2 YYREEE, per germline (reference sequence). This CDR3 comprises 12 residues. The CDR3 DNA follows: TGTGCCAGCAGCTCGGGGACCGGGGAGCTGTTTTTT. Protein sequence: CASSSGTGELFF. Looking up the rest from reference TRBV5-4 and TRBJ2-2 gives the full variable domain: ETGVTQSPTHLIKTRGQQVTLRCSSQSGHNTVSWYQQALGQGPQFIFQYYREEENGRGNFPPRFSGLQFPNYSSELNVNALELDDSALYLCASSSGTGELFFGEGSRLTVL.

The V call is TRBV6-1, the J call TRBJ2-2; maybe TRBD1 (5 bases). The V gene lost 3 bases and the J gene lost 3 bases, with 11 bases spanning the gap. The germline gives CDR1 MNHNS, CDR2 SASEGT. The CDR3 length is 15 residues. The DNA for the CDR3 is TGTGCCAGCAGTGAGGGCAGGGTGGACACCGGGGAGCTGTTTTTT. Residues: CASSEGRVDTGELFF.

This chain joins TRBV6-4 and TRBJ2-7; 9 bases line up with TRBD1. Germline CDR1 MRHNA, CDR2 SNTAGT. The CDR3 sequence is 13 residues long. Trimming took 4 bases from V and 6 from J; bases not matched to a gene: 4. CDR3 loop: CASSAGTGLEQYF. Written as DNA, the CDR3 is TGTGCCAGCAGTGCCGGGACAGGGCTCGAGCAGTACTTC.

The V and J genes are TRBV28 and TRBJ1-2, with a possible D match to TRBD1 (5 bases). From germline, CDR1 is MDHEN and CDR2 SYDVKM. V lost 7 bases and J 8 bases, leaving 26 bases between the germline ends. The CDR3 spans 16 residues. CDR3 coding DNA: TGTGCCAGCACCCCGGGGGGTACTGGACGAATTGGAGGCTACACCTTC. It translates to CASTPGGTGRIGGYTF.

The chain's CDR3 is CASSLVGQGYSPLHF. As DNA, the CDR3 is TGTGCCAGCAGCTTAGTAGGGCAGGGGTACTCACCCCTCCACTTT. This rearrangement joins TRBV7-6 to TRBJ1-6, with D possibly TRBD1 on 6 matching bases. V dropped 1 base and J dropped 10 bases, with 14 bases sitting between them. The CDR3 spans 15 residues. The germline V gene encodes CDR1 SGHVS and CDR2 FNYEAQ.

CDR3 sequence reads: CASSLVEGYNEQFF. The CDR3 DNA is TGTGCCAGCAGCTTAGTGGAAGGCTACAATGAGCAGTTCTTC. V and J are TRBV7-2 and TRBJ2-1, with no clear D. The CDR3 extends over 14 amino acids. The ends were cut back, 1 base at V and 3 bases at J, with 7 bases in the middle. The germline gives CDR1 SGHTA, CDR2 FQGNSA.

This chain connects TRBV28 to TRBJ1-1; D gene uncertain. Trimming left V 3 bases short and J 1 base short, with 12 bases between. CDR1 MDHEN and CDR2 SYDVKM come from the germline V gene. This CDR3 is 15 amino acids long. The CDR3 loop reads CASSLSQDTNTEAFF. As DNA, the CDR3 is TGTGCCAGCAGTTTGAGCCAGGATACGAACACTGAAGCTTTCTTT.

This clone was seen once. The rearrangement links TRBV9 to TRBJ2-5; D remains ambiguous. The J call may be wrong; the DNA end is better matched by TRBJ2-7. The CDR3 runs to 13 residues. Germline V CDR1 and CDR2: SGDLS, YYNGEE. The CDR3 spells CASSVGVAYEQYF. The CDR3, as DNA: TGTGCCAGCAGCGTAGGGGTAGCCTACGAGCAGTACTTC.

The rearrangement uses TRBV6-5 and TRBJ1-2; 8 nucleotides agree with TRBD1. Germline V gene lookup returns CDR1 MNHEY and CDR2 SVGAGI. This CDR3 is built from 16 residues. Trimming cost V 4 bases and J 4 bases; bases outside gene matches: 11. The CDR3 loop is CASSSRTGLGGYGYTF. The CDR3 DNA sequence: TGTGCCAGCAGTTCCCGGACAGGGCTTGGGGGCTATGGCTACACCTTC.